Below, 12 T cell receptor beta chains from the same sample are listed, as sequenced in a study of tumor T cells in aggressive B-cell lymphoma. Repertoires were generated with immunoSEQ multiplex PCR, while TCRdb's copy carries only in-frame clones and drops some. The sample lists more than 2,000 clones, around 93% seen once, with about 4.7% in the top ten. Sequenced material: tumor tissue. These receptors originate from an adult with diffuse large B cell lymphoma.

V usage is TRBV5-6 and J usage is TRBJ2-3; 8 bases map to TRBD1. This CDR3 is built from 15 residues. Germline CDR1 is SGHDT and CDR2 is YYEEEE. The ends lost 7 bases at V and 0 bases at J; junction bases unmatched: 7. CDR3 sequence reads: CASGGQGRSTDTQYF. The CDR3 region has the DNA TGTGCCAGCGGAGGACAGGGAAGAAGCACAGATACGCAGTATTTT. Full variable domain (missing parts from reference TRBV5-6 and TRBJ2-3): DAGVTQSPTHLIKTRGQQVTLRCSPKSGHDTVSWYQQALGQGPQFIFQYYEEEERQRGNFPDRFSGHQFPNYSSELNVNALLLGDSALYLCASGGQGRSTDTQYFGPGTRLTVL.

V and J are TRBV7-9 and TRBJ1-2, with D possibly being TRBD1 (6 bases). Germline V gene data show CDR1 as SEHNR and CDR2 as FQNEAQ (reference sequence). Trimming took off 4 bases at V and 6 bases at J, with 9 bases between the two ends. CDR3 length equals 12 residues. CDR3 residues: CASSSGVNGYTF. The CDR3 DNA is TGTGCCAGCAGCTCAGGGGTTAATGGCTACACCTTC.

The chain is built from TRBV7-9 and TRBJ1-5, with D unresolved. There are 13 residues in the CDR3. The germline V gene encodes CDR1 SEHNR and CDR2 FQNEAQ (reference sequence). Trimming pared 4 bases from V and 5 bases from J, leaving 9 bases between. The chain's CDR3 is CASSSDNYQPQHF. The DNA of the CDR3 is TGTGCCAGCAGCTCCGACAACTATCAGCCCCAGCATTTT. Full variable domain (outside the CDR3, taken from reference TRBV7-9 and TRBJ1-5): DTGVSQNPRHKITKRGQNVTFRCDPISEHNRLYWYRQTLGQGPEFLTYFQNEAQLEKSRLLSDRFSAERPKGSFSTLEIQRTEQGDSAMYLCASSSDNYQPQHFGDGTRLSIL.

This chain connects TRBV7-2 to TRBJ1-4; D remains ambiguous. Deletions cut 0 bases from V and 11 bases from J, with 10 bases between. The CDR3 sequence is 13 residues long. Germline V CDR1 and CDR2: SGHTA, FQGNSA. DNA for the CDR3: TGTGCCAGCAGCTTAGCGGTCGAGGGTAAACTGTTTTTT. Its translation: CASSLAVEGKLFF.

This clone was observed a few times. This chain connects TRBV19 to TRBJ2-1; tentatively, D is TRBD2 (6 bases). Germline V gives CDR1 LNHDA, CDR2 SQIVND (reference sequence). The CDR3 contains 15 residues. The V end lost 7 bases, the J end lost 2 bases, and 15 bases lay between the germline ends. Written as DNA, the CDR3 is TGTGCCAGTATCCCGAAGCCGGGGGCCTACAATGAGCAGTTCTTC. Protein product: CASIPKPGAYNEQFF. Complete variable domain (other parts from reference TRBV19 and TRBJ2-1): DGGITQSPKYLFRKEGQNVTLSCEQNLNHDAMYWYRQDPGQGLRLIYYSQIVNDFQKGDIAEGYSVSREKKESFPLTVTSAQKNPTAFYLCASIPKPGAYNEQFFGPGTRLTVL.

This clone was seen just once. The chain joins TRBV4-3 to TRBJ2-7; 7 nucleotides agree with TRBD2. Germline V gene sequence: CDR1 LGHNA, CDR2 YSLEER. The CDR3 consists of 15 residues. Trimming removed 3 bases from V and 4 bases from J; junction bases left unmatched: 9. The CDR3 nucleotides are TGCGCCAGCAGCCACTCGTGGGAGGGCCCGTACGAGCAGTACTTC. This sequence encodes CASSHSWEGPYEQYF.

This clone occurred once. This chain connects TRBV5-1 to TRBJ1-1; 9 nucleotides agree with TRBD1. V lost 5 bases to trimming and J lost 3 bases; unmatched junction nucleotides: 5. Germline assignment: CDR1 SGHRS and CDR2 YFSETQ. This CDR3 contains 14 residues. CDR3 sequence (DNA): TGCGCCAGCAGACCGACAGGGGGTGACACTGAAGCTTTCTTT. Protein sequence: CASRPTGGDTEAFF.

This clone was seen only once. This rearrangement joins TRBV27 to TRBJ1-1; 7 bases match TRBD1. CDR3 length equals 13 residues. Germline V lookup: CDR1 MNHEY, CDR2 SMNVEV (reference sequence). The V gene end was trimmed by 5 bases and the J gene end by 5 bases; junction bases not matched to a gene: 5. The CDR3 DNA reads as TGTGCCAGCAGTGTGGGACAGAGGACTGAAGCTTTCTTT. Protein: CASSVGQRTEAFF.

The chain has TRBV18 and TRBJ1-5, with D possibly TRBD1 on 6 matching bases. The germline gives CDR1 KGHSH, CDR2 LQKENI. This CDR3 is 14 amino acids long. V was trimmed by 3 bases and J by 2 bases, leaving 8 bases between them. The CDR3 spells CASSPGQGNQPQHF. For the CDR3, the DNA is TGTGCCAGCTCACCGGGACAAGGCAATCAGCCCCAGCATTTT.

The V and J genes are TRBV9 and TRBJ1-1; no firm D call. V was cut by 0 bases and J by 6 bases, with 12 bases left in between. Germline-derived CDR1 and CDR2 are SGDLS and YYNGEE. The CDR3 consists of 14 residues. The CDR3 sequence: CASSVGNSISEAFF. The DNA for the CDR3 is TGTGCCAGCAGCGTAGGTAACAGTATCTCTGAAGCTTTCTTT. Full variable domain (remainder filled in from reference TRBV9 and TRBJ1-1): DSGVTQTPKHLITATGQRVTLRCSPRSGDLSVYWYQQSLDQGLQFLIQYYNGEERAKGNILERFSAQQFPDLHSELNLSSLELGDSALYFCASSVGNSISEAFFGQGTRLTVV.

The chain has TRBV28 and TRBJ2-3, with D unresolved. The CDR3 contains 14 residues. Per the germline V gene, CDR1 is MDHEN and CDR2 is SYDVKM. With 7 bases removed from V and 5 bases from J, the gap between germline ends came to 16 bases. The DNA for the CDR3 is TGTGCCAGCACTCCTCGCCAGGTTGGAGATACGCAGTATTTT. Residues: CASTPRQVGDTQYF.

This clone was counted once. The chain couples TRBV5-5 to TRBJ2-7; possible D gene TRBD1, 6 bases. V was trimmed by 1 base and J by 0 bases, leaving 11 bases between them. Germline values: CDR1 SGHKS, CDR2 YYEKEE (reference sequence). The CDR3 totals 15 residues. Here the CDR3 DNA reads TGTGCCAGCAGCTTGAGTGGGACAAACTCCTACGAGCAGTACTTC. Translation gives CASSLSGTNSYEQYF.